This T cell receptor beta chain emerged from a study of early stage breast cancer tumors. Overall study findings and caveats: Most shared enriched TCRB sequences were commonly generated ones.

The ends were cut back, 8 bases at V and 1 base at J, with 17 bases in the middle. The CDR3 contains 15 residues. CDR1 is LNHNV and CDR2 is YYDKDF in the germline V gene (reference sequence). Blood replicates held 0.5 ug DNA, tumor or normal breast about 1.5 ug, two each. Some clones are missing from TCRdb's copy, which holds only in-frame ones; the method was immunoSEQ multiplex PCR. The sample lists tens of thousands of clones, about 78% occurring once. A word on this clone: No antigen is known for it.

Sequencing used blood. The V gene is TRBV15, the J gene TRBJ2-5, with no clear D. The clonotype comes from a person aged 45 to 60 with breast cancer. CDR3 region: CATAYSNALQETQYF. CDR3 DNA sequence: TGTGCCACCGCTTACAGTAATGCTCTCCAAGAGACCCAGTACTTC.